The 22 T cell receptor beta chains in this list originate from one sample, sequenced in a study of T cell responses to AZD1222 COVID-19 vaccine. The data were produced by immunoSEQ multiplex PCR, yet TCRdb's version contains in-frame clones alone and is incomplete. The profile shows 90,000 to 150,000 clones, over 85% of them singletons. The sample was peripheral blood, taken on day 0 of AZD1222 vaccination. These receptors came from an adult in good health.

The chain recombines TRBV2 with TRBJ2-1; TRBD2 might be the D (5 bases). This CDR3 is built from 11 residues. Germline lookup yields CDR1 SNHLY and CDR2 FYNNEI. V was clipped by 8 bases and J by 8 bases, with 10 bases between them. CDR3 nucleotide sequence: TGTGCCAGCGGAAGGGAGTATGAGCAGTTCTTC. Residues: CASGREYEQFF. Combining the CDR3 with reference TRBV2 and TRBJ2-1 gives the whole variable domain EPEVTQTPSHQVTQMGQEVILRCVPISNHLYFYWYRQILGQKVEFLVSFYNNEISEKSEIFDDQFSVERPDGSNFTLKIRSTKLEDSAMYFCASGREYEQFFGPGTRLTVL.

This chain connects TRBV7-2 to TRBJ1-5; D is unclear. Germline CDR1 SGHTA, CDR2 FQGNSA. Between the trimmed V and J ends, which lost 4 bases and 0 bases, there was a span of 16 bases. The CDR3 extends over 17 amino acids. CDR3 DNA sequence: TGTGCCAGCAGCTCCCCCGAGAGTTCTTATAGCAATCAGCCCCAGCATTTT. Translating gives CASSSPESSYSNQPQHF.

The chain uses TRBV11-3 and TRBJ1-1; 10 bases are shared with TRBD1. J lost 1 base, V lost 5 bases, and 1 base had no gene match. The CDR3 has 14 residues. Germline V gives CDR1 SGHNT, CDR2 YENEEA. Written as DNA, the CDR3 is TGTGCCAGCAGCCGGGACAGGGGGAACACTGAAGCTTTCTTT. Residues: CASSRDRGNTEAFF.

The rearrangement joins TRBV3-1 (or the pseudogene TRBV3-2) to TRBJ1-4, with 7 bases that match TRBD1. V shed 8 bases and J 7 bases; nucleotides not matched to a gene: 4. Germline assignment: CDR1 LGHDT and CDR2 YNNKEL (reference sequence). CDR3 size: 12 residues. The CDR3 DNA reads TGTGCCAGCCGGGGGACAGTTGAAAAACTGTTTTTT. This gives the protein CASRGTVEKLFF.

J is TRBJ1-2 and V is TRBV28; 9 nucleotides align to TRBD1. This CDR3 is built from 15 residues. The J segment lost 7 bases and the V segment lost 1 base, leaving 7 bases of the junction unmatched. The germline CDR1 and CDR2 sequences are MDHEN and SYDVKM. The CDR3 region is CASSLSPGQGGGYTF. CDR3 in DNA: TGTGCCAGCAGTTTATCTCCGGGACAGGGTGGTGGCTACACCTTC.

The genes are TRBV5-4 and TRBJ2-5; 9 nucleotides agree with TRBD1. The CDR3 totals 15 residues. Looked up from germline, CDR1 is SGHNT and CDR2 is YYREEE (reference sequence). V lost 0 bases and J lost 6; bases outside the gene matches: 6. In nucleotides, the CDR3 is TGTGCCAGCAGCTTGGGAGGGACAGGGTCTCAGACCCAGTACTTC. Encoded protein: CASSLGGTGSQTQYF.

The chain combines TRBV7-3 with TRBJ2-4; D is unclear. Germline-derived CDR1 and CDR2 are SGHTA and FQGTGA. The germline V and J ends were trimmed by 5 bases and 0 bases, with 14 bases remaining between them. The CDR3 runs 16 residues. The CDR3 bases are TGTGCCAGCAGCCCGTACACCGCAGTAGCCAAAAACATTCAGTACTTC. Encoded protein: CASSPYTAVAKNIQYF.

CDR3 nucleotides: TGTGCCAGCAGCGTCACGGTAGCTACGGATTCACCCCTCCACTTT. It specifies CASSVTVATDSPLHF. This chain connects TRBV3-1 (or the pseudogene TRBV3-2) to TRBJ1-6; no reliable D call. Trimming removed 5 bases from V and 8 bases from J, with 16 bases in between. The CDR3 has 15 residues. The V gene's germline CDR1 is LGHDT and CDR2 YNNKEL (reference sequence).

This chain connects TRBV19 to TRBJ1-3; TRBD1 is a possible D gene (5 bases). CDR1 is LNHDA and CDR2 is SQIVND in the germline V gene (reference sequence). Trimming stripped 6 bases from V and 2 bases from J, with 17 bases between. This CDR3 contains 16 residues. CDR3 bases: TGTGCCAGTAGGAACCCCGGGGGAGCAACTGGAAACACCATATATTTT. Protein sequence: CASRNPGGATGNTIYF.

The gene calls are TRBV11-2 and TRBJ1-5; D not resolved. Germline V lookup: CDR1 SGHAT, CDR2 FQNNGV. Between the trimmed V and J ends, which lost 0 bases and 9 bases, there was a span of 9 bases. The CDR3 has 13 amino acids. CDR3 region: CASSLDPMGPQHF. Written as DNA, the CDR3 is TGTGCCAGCAGCTTAGACCCGATGGGGCCCCAGCATTTT. Variable domain in full (rest from reference TRBV11-2 and TRBJ1-5): EAGVAQSPRYKIIEKRQSVAFWCNPISGHATLYWYQQILGQGPKLLIQFQNNGVVDDSQLPKDRFSAERLKGVDSTLKIQPAKLEDSAVYLCASSLDPMGPQHFGDGTRLSIL.

The V call is TRBV5-1, the J call TRBJ2-1; D is uncertain. Trimming removed 4 bases at V and 1 base at J, with 12 bases between. CDR3 length equals 15 residues. CDR1 and CDR2 from the germline V gene are SGHRS and YFSETQ. Here the CDR3 DNA reads TGCGCCAGCAGCCTTATCTCCTATTCCTACAATGAGCAGTTCTTC. Encoded protein: CASSLISYSYNEQFF.

The V and J genes are TRBV19 and TRBJ1-2; D remains unclear. Per germline, CDR1 LNHDA and CDR2 SQIVND (reference sequence). The CDR3 is made up of 14 amino acids. Trimming took off 11 bases at V and 4 bases at J, with 20 bases between the two ends. As DNA, the CDR3 is TGTGCCTGCCGCCCGACGGACTTCAGCTATGGCTACACCTTC. Its protein product is CACRPTDFSYGYTF.

The chain couples TRBV2 to TRBJ1-1, with D unresolved. Germline loops: CDR1 SNHLY, CDR2 FYNNEI. V was trimmed by 3 bases and J by 1 base, leaving 9 bases between them. The CDR3 loop spans 14 amino acids. In DNA, the CDR3 is TGTGCCAGCAGTGACCGGACGGAGAACACTGAAGCTTTCTTT. Protein sequence: CASSDRTENTEAFF.

This clone showed up just once. The chain employs TRBV29-1 and TRBJ2-2; D unresolved. Germline V gene data show CDR1 as SQVTM and CDR2 as ANQGSEA. The CDR3 is made up of 16 amino acids. The V gene lost 6 bases and the J gene lost 1 base, with 18 bases spanning the gap. The CDR3 DNA reads as TGCAGCGTAGCTCTCCCGTTTGGGGAGAACACCGGGGAGCTGTTTTTT. Protein product: CSVALPFGENTGELFF.

This clone showed up just a few times. This chain links TRBV6-1 with TRBJ1-6; 8 nucleotides match TRBD1. J lost 7 bases, V lost 3 bases, and 8 bases had no gene match. CDR1 MNHNS and CDR2 SASEGT come from the germline V gene. The CDR3 has 16 residues. The CDR3 sequence: CASSDESGTGNSPLHF. Here the CDR3 DNA reads TGTGCCAGCAGTGATGAATCAGGGACAGGCAATTCACCCCTCCACTTT.

This clone was detected only once. V is TRBV10-3 and J is TRBJ1-1; D remains ambiguous. V lost 11 bases, J lost 5 bases, and 15 bases lay in between. Germline-derived CDR1 and CDR2 are ENHRY and SYGVKD. The CDR3 covers 12 residues. CDR3 in DNA: TGTGCCTCATCAGCGGCGGGGACTGAAGCTTTCTTT. Its translation: CASSAAGTEAFF.

The chain recombines TRBV23-1 with TRBJ2-3; tentatively, D is TRBD1 (6 bases). TRBV23-1 is assigned to the ORF class and has an uncertain function. This CDR3 has 17 amino acids. Deletions cut 7 bases from V and 1 base from J, with 21 bases between. The chain's CDR3 is CASTLLWTVCGTDTQYF. In DNA, the CDR3 is TGCGCCAGCACCCTGCTTTGGACAGTCTGTGGCACAGATACGCAGTATTTT.

The chain uses TRBV19 and TRBJ1-5; D gene ambiguous. The germline gives CDR1 LNHDA, CDR2 SQIVND (reference sequence). This CDR3 spans 16 amino acids. Trimming removed 1 base at V and 7 bases at J, with 17 bases between. The chain's CDR3 is CASSIGALAAVQPQHF. CDR3 sequence (DNA): TGTGCCAGTAGTATAGGAGCGCTTGCGGCGGTACAGCCCCAGCATTTT. The entire variable domain, with the rest obtained from reference TRBV19 and TRBJ1-5, is as follows: DGGITQSPKYLFRKEGQNVTLSCEQNLNHDAMYWYRQDPGQGLRLIYYSQIVNDFQKGDIAEGYSVSREKKESFPLTVTSAQKNPTAFYLCASSIGALAAVQPQHFGDGTRLSIL.

The chain couples TRBV11-3 to TRBJ2-1, with 13 positions matching TRBD2. The germline CDR1 and CDR2 sequences are SGHNT and YENEEA. This CDR3 has 15 amino acids. Germline trimming cut 5 bases from V and 6 bases from J; bases unmatched to any gene: 4. The CDR3 sequence: CASSPGTSGANEQFF. Here the CDR3 DNA reads TGTGCCAGCAGCCCCGGGACTAGCGGGGCCAATGAGCAGTTCTTC.

The chain uses TRBV7-9 and TRBJ1-1; D unresolved. The V end was cut by 5 bases, the J end by 0 bases, with 7 bases between. The CDR3 loop spans 13 amino acids. The germline gives CDR1 SEHNR, CDR2 FQNEAQ (reference sequence). The CDR3 region is CASSPTVNTEAFF. The CDR3 nucleotides are TGTGCCAGCAGCCCAACAGTGAACACTGAAGCTTTCTTT.

There are a few counts of this clone. V usage is TRBV11-2 and J usage is TRBJ1-2; D remains ambiguous. Germline V CDR1 and CDR2: SGHAT, FQNNGV. Between the trimmed V and J ends, which lost 4 bases and 8 bases, there was a span of 14 bases. The CDR3 contains 13 residues. The CDR3 DNA reads TGTGCCAGCAGCTCCGGGTCGGAGGGCGGCTACACCTTC. Its protein is CASSSGSEGGYTF.

V and J are TRBV6-5 and TRBJ1-5; the D is unclear. Trimming shortened V by 0 bases and J by 7 bases, and 10 bases separated the two germline ends. Germline V lookup: CDR1 MNHEY, CDR2 SVGAGI. CDR3 size: 14 residues. The CDR3 sequence is CASSYSMVGQPQHF. Here the CDR3 DNA reads TGTGCCAGCAGTTACTCGATGGTCGGGCAGCCCCAGCATTTT.